This T cell receptor (beta chain) originates from a study of shared clonotypes between healthy human individuals. Study-level information: The study used three CD4 naive, three CD4 memory, two CD8 naive and one CD8 memory plate per donor. Whole-study findings and limits: Sharing across four donors was highest in naive CD4 (about 5%) and lowest in memory CD8 (approximately 0.4%).

Concerning this clone: What it binds is not known.

The table came from immunoSEQ multiplex PCR; TCRdb's copy has only in-frame clones and leaves some out. Here the sample spans about 2.2 million clones, about 93% being singletons. CD8 cells regarded as naive lacked CD45RO, were positively chosen for CCR7, and omitted terminally differentiated effector memory CD45RA+ cells. The clonotype comes from a man aged 18 to 29 in good health. Some clones in this sample may be carry-over from other donors' samples. Sequencing input: naive CD8+ T cells from PBMCs.

CDR3 in amino acids: CASSPLAGAGGEQYF. The CDR3 nucleotides are TGTGCCAGCAGTCCCTTAGCGGGAGCAGGGGGCGAGCAGTACTTC. The chain uses TRBV27 and TRBJ2-7, with 9 positions matching TRBD2. CDR1 is MNHEY and CDR2 is SMNVEV in the germline V gene (reference sequence). There are 15 residues in the CDR3. V was pared by 5 bases and J by 6 bases, with 11 bases of the junction left unmatched.